These T cell receptor beta chains were read from a single sample in a study of T-cell memory formation after mild COVID-19. MiXCR was run by TCRdb on the 5' RACE reads, yielding one entry per CDR3 protein. The sample has hundreds of thousands of distinct CDR3 sequences; over 25% are singletons. Sample: PBMCs or a T cell subset sorted from them (not recorded which). The source is an adult woman who had mild COVID-19 (a few samples of this study predate the infection). Cell type and time point are not known. Both conserved end residues are part of each CDR3. D genes are given only for firm matches. Where a row states a size, it is once, few, many or the class of an expanded clone; other rows omit it.

>TRBD1|few|TRBJ1-1|TRBV7-2
CASIRNRGRTEAFF
TGTGCCAGCATCAGGAACAGGGGCCGGACTGAAGCTTTCTTT
>.|.|TRBJ2-1|TRBV7-2
CASSYLAGAYNEQFF
TGTGCCAGCAGTTATCTGGCAGGAGCGTACAATGAGCAGTTCTTC
>TRBD2|.|TRBJ2-1|TRBV18
CASSLTRERGNEQFF
TGTGCCAGCTCCTTAACCCGGGAGCGGGGCAATGAGCAGTTCTTC
>.|few|TRBJ2-1|TRBV18
CASSHRSPGNEQFF
TGTGCCAGCTCCCACAGGTCTCCAGGGAATGAGCAGTTCTTC
>TRBD2|few|TRBJ2-1|TRBV25-1
CASSGPGREVVEQFF
TGTGCCAGCAGTGGGCCCGGGCGGGAGGTCGTTGAGCAGTTCTTC
>TRBD1|.|TRBJ2-6|TRBV7-8
CASSLHRGISGANVLTF
TGTGCCAGCAGCTTACACAGGGGAATTTCTGGGGCCAACGTCCTGACTTTC
>.|.|TRBJ1-1|TRBV12-5
CASGFGATEAFF
TGTGCTAGTGGATTTGGGGCCACTGAAGCTTTCTTT
>.|.|TRBJ2-7|TRBV10-3
CALRDGVGDEQYF
TGTGCCCTCCGGGACGGGGTGGGGGACGAGCAGTACTTC
>TRBD1|few|TRBJ2-7|TRBV20-1
CSARQGQGAYEQYF
TGCAGTGCTAGACAAGGACAGGGGGCCTACGAGCAGTACTTC
>.|few|TRBJ1-1|TRBV5-1
CASGQGRVAEAFF
TGCGCCAGCGGACAAGGCAGGGTAGCTGAAGCTTTCTTT
>TRBD1|.|TRBJ1-1|TRBV5-1
CASSLAGGFDTEAFF
TGCGCCAGCAGCTTGGCAGGGGGCTTCGACACTGAAGCTTTCTTT
>.|.|TRBJ2-5|TRBV4-1
CASSQELGQETQYF
TGCGCCAGCAGCCAAGAACTGGGACAAGAGACCCAGTACTTC
>.|many|TRBJ2-1|TRBV7-2
CASSFGVNEQFF
TGTGCCAGCAGCTTCGGCGTCAATGAGCAGTTCTTC
>.|.|TRBJ1-5|TRBV20-1
CSAGDTGGQGSSQPQHF
TGCAGTGCTGGTGATACCGGTGGGCAGGGGAGTAGTCAGCCCCAGCATTTT
>TRBD2|few|TRBJ2-5|TRBV6-2/TRBV6-3
CASSYVTGGVEETQYF
TGTGCCAGCAGTTATGTTACGGGAGGGGTGGAAGAGACCCAGTACTTC
>TRBD1|.|TRBJ2-7|TRBV10-3
CAIGTGEGEQYF
TGTGCCATTGGGACAGGGGAAGGCGAGCAGTACTTC
>TRBD2|many|TRBJ2-2|TRBV7-8
CASSLIGGFPSNTGELFF
TGTGCCAGCAGCTTAATCGGGGGGTTCCCTTCGAACACCGGGGAGCTGTTTTTT
>TRBD2|.|TRBJ2-1|TRBV6-5
CASSKGTSGNNEQFF
TGTGCCAGCAGTAAAGGGACTAGCGGCAACAATGAGCAGTTCTTC
>TRBD1|.|TRBJ1-5|TRBV27
CASSLTGANQPQHF
TGTGCCAGCAGTTTGACAGGGGCGAATCAGCCCCAGCATTTT
>.|.|TRBJ2-1|TRBV7-7
CASSPPLKWQGIYNEQFF
TGTGCCAGCAGCCCTCCCCTAAAATGGCAGGGGATTTACAATGAGCAGTTCTTC
>.|.|TRBJ1-2|TRBV6-5
CASSLAYNYGYTF
TGTGCCAGCAGTTTGGCTTATAACTATGGCTACACCTTC
>TRBD2|.|TRBJ2-2|TRBV29-1
CSANLAGVPGELFF
TGCAGCGCAAACCTAGCGGGGGTCCCCGGGGAGCTGTTTTTT
>.|.|TRBJ2-3|TRBV7-9
CASSLGALTDTQYF
TGTGCCAGCAGCTTAGGGGCCTTGACAGATACGCAGTATTTT
>TRBD2|.|TRBJ2-7|TRBV9
CASSLAGGIDEQYF
TGTGCCAGCAGCCTTGCCGGGGGGATTGACGAGCAGTACTTC
>TRBD2|.|TRBJ2-7|TRBV28
CASSSAGGSYEQYF
TGTGCCAGCAGCTCAGCGGGGGGCTCCTACGAGCAGTACTTC
>.|few|TRBJ2-6|TRBV7-8
CASSFGGVFEHSGANVLTF
TGTGCCAGCAGCTTCGGTGGCGTGTTCGAACACTCTGGGGCCAACGTCCTGACTTTC
>.|.|TRBJ1-2|TRBV11-3
CASSLEREGGYTF
TGTGCCAGCAGCTTAGAACGCGAGGGTGGCTACACCTTC
>TRBD2|few|TRBJ2-1|TRBV19
CASSRHLAGGPDEQFF
TGTGCCAGTAGTAGGCATCTAGCGGGAGGGCCTGATGAGCAGTTCTTC
>.|.|TRBJ1-1|TRBV11-2
CASSLIRTEAFF
TGTGCCAGCAGCTTGATTAGGACTGAAGCTTTCTTT
>.|few|TRBJ2-5|TRBV19
CASRTGTQETQYF
TGTGCCAGTAGGACCGGGACACAAGAGACCCAGTACTTC
>.|few|TRBJ2-1|TRBV6-5
CASSSKMGLFYNEQFF
TGTGCCAGCAGTTCCAAAATGGGGCTATTCTACAATGAGCAGTTCTTC
>.|.|TRBJ2-3|TRBV7-3
CASSLVPGDTQYF
TGTGCCAGCAGCCTGGTTCCGGGAGATACGCAGTATTTT
>TRBD2|few|TRBJ2-2|TRBV6-5
CASSRSSGRRVGELFF
TGTGCCAGCAGCCGAAGTAGCGGGAGAAGGGTCGGGGAGCTGTTTTTT
>.|.|TRBJ1-1|TRBV2
CASKEGRNTEAFF
TGTGCCAGCAAGGAGGGCAGGAACACTGAAGCTTTCTTT
>.|.|TRBJ1-3|TRBV7-9
CASSSYADPPGNTIYF
TGTGCCAGCAGCTCGTACGCAGACCCACCTGGAAACACCATATATTTT
>.|few|TRBJ1-2|TRBV14
CASSQERHYGYTF
TGTGCCAGCAGCCAAGAGAGACACTATGGCTACACCTTC
>.|.|TRBJ1-4|TRBV30
CAWTRTGMTYEKLFF
TGTGCCTGGACTCGAACTGGGATGACTTATGAAAAACTGTTTTTT